The clone carrying this TCR beta chain was counted at least ten times. The antigen remains undetermined. These data are taken from a study of T cells in Graves' hyperthyroidism and ophthalmopathy. Study in general: Sampling of peripheral blood happened at initial diagnosis, prior to any treatment.

Amplified TCR beta CDR3 regions derived from RNA transcripts. The study used the HTBI primer set for a first-round RT-PCR of the TCR CDR3. TCRdb reanalysed the multiplex PCR reads using MiXCR and keeps one entry per CDR3 protein. Of under 800,000 distinct CDR3 sequences in the sample, around 15% are singletons; the top ten hold 9.5% to 13%. Germline V gene data show CDR1 as SGHAT and CDR2 as FQNNGV. Trimming shortened V by 4 bases and J by 5 bases, and 26 bases separated the two germline ends. CDR3 length equals 18 residues. Graves' hyperthyroidism was deemed stable absent ophthalmopathy progression within 18 months. Uncontrolled infection, other autoimmune disease, pregnancy or lactation excluded patients. Study results and caveats: Peripheral blood also featured most of the thyroid clonotypes expanded above 0.001.

The clonotype comes from a woman under 30 with Graves' hyperthyroidism. The sample was blood. V and J are TRBV11-2 and TRBJ1-2, with no clear D. CDR3 coding DNA: TGTGCCAGCAGCTCCAGAATTAACCCTGCGGCAGCATCATATGGCTACACCTTC. This encodes CASSSRINPAAASYGYTF.